Sequencing of this T cell receptor (beta chain) was carried out in a study of T cell responses to AZD1222 COVID-19 vaccine. Regarding the study as a whole: Epitopes outside B.1.351 and B.1.1.7 mutated regions reportedly drew nearly half of spike TCRs. Two AZD1222 administrations were followed by greater Spike-specific TCR breadth and depth. Seropositive status at baseline applied to only 5 or 6 AZD1222 recipients. Repertoires in all cases were sampled only once the peak T cell response had passed.

This clone appeared a single time. The antigen remains unidentified. The repertoire was sequenced with immunoSEQ multiplex PCR; TCRdb's copy has only in-frame clones and lacks some. The sample consists of tens of thousands of clones, 87% of them appearing once. The CDR3 runs to 12 residues. Germline CDR1 reads SGHRS; CDR2 reads YFSETQ. V lost 2 bases to trimming and J lost 8 bases; unmatched junction nucleotides: 2. The gene calls are TRBV5-1 and TRBJ1-2; 8 nucleotides match TRBD1. Material: peripheral blood, obtained 28 days after the second AZD1222 dose. This TCR came from an adult who received the AZD1222 COVID-19 vaccine. For the CDR3, the DNA is TGCGCCAGCAGCTTCGGGACAGGAGGCTACACCTTC. It translates to CASSFGTGGYTF. The full variable domain, its missing parts supplied by reference TRBV5-1 and TRBJ1-2, is KAGVTQTPRYLIKTRGQQVTLSCSPISGHRSVSWYQQTPGQGLQFLFEYFSETQRNKGNFPGRFSGRQFSNSRSEMNVSTLELGDSALYLCASSFGTGGYTFGSGTRLTVV.